This entry features one TCR beta chain sequence. Original analysis: Reference gene primer amplification gave estimated nucleated cell counts. The table came from immunoSEQ multiplex PCR; TCRdb's copy has only in-frame clones and leaves some out. D and trimming come from the DNA, and the V and J calls and clone size come from that table. The table has about 210,000 clones, 82% seen once. In Seattle, patients joined the study during active infection and were tracked longitudinally. The data belong to a study of blood T cell repertoires in COVID-19. The overall study: T cells, B-cell-depleted T cells, or PBMCs provided the cDNA or gDNA that served as material.

The CDR3 totals 14 residues. Germline V lookup: CDR1 SGHNT, CDR2 YYREEE (reference sequence). Trimming pared 6 bases from V and 10 bases from J, leaving 22 bases between. This sequence joins TRBV5-4 and TRBJ1-1, with D possibly matching TRBD1 (5 bases). This receptor was obtained from a woman in her 70s with COVID-19, enrolled during active disease. The specimen was peripheral blood. In DNA, the CDR3 is TGTGCCAGCACCCTGGGGGAGGGTTCTCTTGTAGCTTTCTTT. The encoded protein is CASTLGEGSLVAFF.